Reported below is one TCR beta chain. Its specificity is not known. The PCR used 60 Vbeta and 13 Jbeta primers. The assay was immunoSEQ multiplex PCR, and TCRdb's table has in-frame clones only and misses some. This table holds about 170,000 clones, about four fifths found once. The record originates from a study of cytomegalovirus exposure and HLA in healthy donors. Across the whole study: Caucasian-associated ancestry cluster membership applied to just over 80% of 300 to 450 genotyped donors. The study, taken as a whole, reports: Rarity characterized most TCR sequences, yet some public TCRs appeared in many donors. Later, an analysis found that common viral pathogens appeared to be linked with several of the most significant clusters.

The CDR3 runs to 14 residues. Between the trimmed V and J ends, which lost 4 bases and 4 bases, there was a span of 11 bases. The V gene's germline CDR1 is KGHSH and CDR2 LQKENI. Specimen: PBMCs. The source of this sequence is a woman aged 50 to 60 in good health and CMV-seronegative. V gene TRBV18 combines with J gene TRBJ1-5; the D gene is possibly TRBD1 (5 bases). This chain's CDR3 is CASSLMEGNQPQHF. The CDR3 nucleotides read TGTGCCAGCTCACTTATGGAGGGGAATCAGCCCCAGCATTTT.